This entry is about one T cell receptor (beta chain). This clonotype was observed a few times. The clone's antigen remains unknown. No quality values exist for individual bases; no much larger clone is one base distant. The data originate from a study of blood T cells in healthy people across ages (dated by TCRdb to about 2015). Some background on the complete study: In model experiments, roughly one uniquely barcoded TCR beta cDNA molecule per two T cells was captured by template switching. To avoid experimental bias, donors of different ages were distributed randomly across sequencing lanes. The donors were split into four age groups: young (average about 16 years), middle-aged (39), aged (62) and long-lived (roughly 86). Using the same blood draw, the study looked at two additional independent replicas of 1 million unique cDNA reads for two donors, one aged 18 to 29 and the other aged 80 or older. The study measured age-related changes in TCR beta repertoire diversity using deep sequencing normalized with unique cDNA molecular identifiers.

The library was prepared using 5' RACE. TCRdb shows the sequencer as Illumina HiSeq 2500. A second about 7 to 12 cycle PCR used a sample-barcoded 5' primer and a J-beta primer mix. A unique molecular identifier was introduced onto each TCR beta cDNA molecule by a template-switch 5' adaptor carrying 12 random nucleotides. At least 2.5 million CDR3-containing paired-end reads were obtained from each sample. First-strand cDNA was synthesized from all RNA with the Mint cDNA synthesis kit, primed by a TRBC-specific oligonucleotide. Following uracil-DNA glycosylase treatment, all cDNA underwent a first 18-cycle PCR with the universal primers M1SS and BC2_uni_R. On the study's bioinformatics: For normalization, 1 million high-quality reads were randomly selected from each sample, with every read carrying a distinct molecular identifier. Instead of being binned into consensus sequences, reads that shared molecular identifiers were thrown out. CDR3 identification, clonotype clustering and error correction used MiTCR with a Q25 quality threshold and the strictest error-elimination algorithm. A nonparametric unseen species model with Euler transformation was used to estimate lower-bound total TCR beta diversity. TCRdb took the public reads, trimmed them with fastp at Q25, ran MiXCR for clone calling and kept in-frame beta chains. Duplicate CDR3 protein sequences are folded into a single record with the most common DNA and genes. The V and J calls here are based on TCRdb, not the publication. The sample table lists about 690,000 distinct CDR3 sequences, 35% to 50% of them with a count of one. In total, the top ten clones hold around 30% of the sample.

V is reduced by 0 bases and J by 6 bases, leaving a spacing of 16 bases between them. The CDR3 numbers 16 residues from cysteine through phenylalanine. The only DNA kept is the CDR3, 48 bases in frame from the first base. Reading the germline V gene (reference sequence) gives CDR1 LNHNV and CDR2 YYDKDF. The donors were some 36 Caucasian individuals from Russia, aged 6 to 90 years, who were systemically healthy. Each donor gave 8.5 to 10 milliliters of peripheral blood, collected into EDTA-treated Vacutainer tubes. Ficoll-Paque density-gradient centrifugation was used to isolate PBMCs, with at least 7 million obtained per sample. Total RNA, at least 6 micrograms per sample, was extracted from PBMCs with Trizol reagent. For every donor, flow cytometry on a PBMC aliquot measured the percentage of naive CD45RAhigh/CD27high T cells. Overall results and qualifications from the work: As age increased, observed TCR beta diversity per million T cells dropped in a roughly linear way, and a significant reduction was already evident by age about 40. There was a strong correlation between observed TCR beta diversity and the percentage of naive T cells measured by flow cytometry. Donor CMV infection status was unknown, potentially confounding age-related changes in expanded clonotypes. Estimates of total diversity based on one million sequenced T cells were considered lower bounds and underestimates. Compared with the aged group, the long-lived group had more naive CD4+ T cells, fewer expanded clones and increased TCR diversity, suggesting age selection. Because profiling used bulk unsorted PBMCs, naive and antigen-experienced compartments could not be compared conclusively.

Sequenced material: blood. The rearranged segments are TRBV15 and TRBJ2-3, with TRBD2 perhaps the D gene, on 6 matching bases. This sequence was found in a man aged 80 or over in good health. DNA sequence: TGTGCCACCAGCAGAGATAAGTGGCAGGGAGGCGATACGCAGTATTTT. Its translation reads: CATSRDKWQGGDTQYF. This CDR3, with the reference TRBV15 and TRBJ2-3 proteins standing in past its ends, gives the full variable domain DAMVIQNPRYQVTQFGKPVTLSCSQTLNHNVMYWYQQKSSQAPKLLFHYYDKDFNNEADTPDNFQSRRPNTSFCFLDIRSPGLGDTAMYLCATSRDKWQGGDTQYFGPGTRLTVL.